These 18 T cell receptor beta chains were sequenced from one sample in a study of shared clonotypes between healthy human individuals. Assay: immunoSEQ multiplex PCR; the TCRdb copy retains only in-frame clones and omits some. The sample includes some 2 million clones, less than 95% seen only once; the top ten take around 1.1%. Naivety among CD8 cells was defined by CD45RO negativity and positive CCR7 selection, thereby excluding terminally differentiated effector memory CD45RA+ cells. Sequencing input: naive CD8+ T cells sorted from blood. These receptors were collected from a man aged 18 to 35 in good health.

This rearrangement joins TRBV5-6 to TRBJ2-7; D is unresolved. The CDR3 loop spans 14 amino acids. Germline CDR1 is SGHDT and CDR2 is YYEEEE. Trimming pared 0 bases from V and 2 bases from J, leaving 9 bases between. The CDR3 loop reads CASSLGWTAYEQYF. The DNA for the CDR3 is TGTGCCAGCAGCTTGGGGTGGACCGCCTACGAGCAGTACTTC.

The rearrangement links TRBV7-9 to TRBJ2-1; no clear D. Germline values: CDR1 SEHNR, CDR2 FQNEAQ (reference sequence). V was shortened by 3 bases and J by 4 bases, with 10 bases between the two germline ends. This CDR3 spans 14 amino acids. CDR3 DNA: TGTGCCAGCAGCTTCCTAGAGAGATACAATGAGCAGTTCTTC. This codes for CASSFLERYNEQFF.

This clone came up once. In DNA, the CDR3 is TGTGCCAGCAGCCTAACGGGGAGGGTGGCGATGAACTATGGCTACACCTTC. As protein: CASSLTGRVAMNYGYTF. The chain carries TRBV5-6 and TRBJ1-2, with D uncertain. Between the trimmed V and J ends, which lost 4 bases and 2 bases, there was a span of 21 bases. Germline V gene lookup returns CDR1 SGHDT and CDR2 YYEEEE. CDR3 length: 17 residues.

The chain has TRBV11-2 and TRBJ2-5; D might be TRBD1 or TRBD2, each matching 5 bases. V lost 5 bases, J lost 3 bases, and 16 bases lay in between. Per the germline V gene, CDR1 is SGHAT and CDR2 is FQNNGV. This CDR3 region has 15 residues. Written as DNA, the CDR3 is TGTGCCAGCAGCCCTCCAAGAGGGGTAGAAGAGACCCAGTACTTC. This encodes CASSPPRGVEETQYF.

This chain connects TRBV2 to TRBJ2-4, with D possibly being TRBD2 (5 bases). The CDR3 runs 13 residues. The V and J ends lost 3 bases and 5 bases respectively, with 8 bases between them. CDR1 SNHLY and CDR2 FYNNEI come from the germline V gene. DNA of the CDR3: TGTGCCAGCAGTGACGCCGGGGAAAACATTCAGTACTTC. It yields the protein CASSDAGENIQYF.

V usage is TRBV9 and J usage is TRBJ1-3; 7 positions agree with TRBD1. CDR3 length: 15 residues. Germline-derived CDR1 and CDR2 are SGDLS and YYNGEE. V lost 2 bases to trimming and J lost 2 bases; unmatched junction nucleotides: 4. This chain's CDR3 is CASSVLGGTGNTIYF. The CDR3, as DNA: TGTGCCAGCAGCGTTCTAGGGGGCACTGGAAACACCATATATTTT.

The V gene is TRBV30, the J gene TRBJ1-1; D not resolved. Germline CDR1 and CDR2: GTSNPN and SVGIG (reference sequence). This CDR3 has 11 residues. The V and J ends lost 5 bases and 2 bases respectively, with 6 bases between them. The CDR3 spells CAWGHNTEAFF. CDR3 nucleotides: TGTGCCTGGGGCCATAACACTGAAGCTTTCTTT.

This CDR3 is CASSSQGAHSYEQYF. The CDR3 DNA sequence: TGTGCCAGCAGCTCGCAGGGGGCCCACTCCTACGAGCAGTACTTC. The chain employs TRBV13 and TRBJ2-7; TRBD1 matches 8 bases. The length of the CDR3 is 15 residues. The V gene end was trimmed by 4 bases and the J gene end by 0 bases; junction bases not matched to a gene: 5. The germline V gene has CDR1 PRHDT and CDR2 FYEKMQ (reference sequence). The entire variable domain, with the rest obtained from reference TRBV13 and TRBJ2-7, is as follows: AAGVIQSPRHLIKEKRETATLKCYPIPRHDTVYWYQQGPGQDPQFLISFYEKMQSDKGSIPDRFSAQQFSDYHSELNMSSLELGDSALYFCASSSQGAHSYEQYFGPGTRLTVT.

This clone was detected once. At the DNA level, this CDR3 is encoded by other sequences in the same sample as well. The J gene is TRBJ2-5, the V gene TRBV25-1; maybe TRBD1 (7 bases). The germline gives CDR1 MGHDK, CDR2 SYGVNS. CDR3 length: 13 residues. The ends were cut back, 2 bases at V and 5 bases at J, with 9 bases in the middle. The CDR3 sequence is CASSEGGGETQYF. CDR3 DNA sequence: TGTGCCAGCAGTGAAGGAGGGGGCGAGACCCAGTACTTC.

The chain links TRBV29-1 to TRBJ2-1; D is possibly TRBD1 (6 bases). The CDR3 runs to 15 residues. Germline CDR1 and CDR2: SQVTM and ANQGSEA. With 5 bases removed from V and 0 bases from J, the gap between germline ends came to 14 bases. The DNA of the CDR3 is TGCAGCGTTTACCCAGGGGAGATCTCCTACAATGAGCAGTTCTTC. Translating it yields CSVYPGEISYNEQFF.

This chain connects TRBV15 to TRBJ1-3; D gene ambiguous. V was cut by 6 bases and J by 0 bases, with 6 bases left in between. This CDR3 is built from 13 residues. Germline assignment: CDR1 LNHNV and CDR2 YYDKDF (reference sequence). In nucleotides, the CDR3 is TGTGCCACCAGGATGATCTCTGGAAACACCATATATTTT. Its translation: CATRMISGNTIYF.

The J gene is TRBJ2-7, the V gene TRBV5-6, with TRBD2 matching 7 bases. The CDR3 runs to 16 residues. The germline CDR1 and CDR2 sequences are SGHDT and YYEEEE. V was clipped by 3 bases and J by 2 bases; unmatched bases: 11. The CDR3 sequence is CASSYTSRGVAYEQYF. The DNA for the CDR3 is TGTGCCAGCAGCTATACATCACGGGGGGTGGCCTACGAGCAGTACTTC.

Here the CDR3 reads CASSLFQGLNEQFF. The CDR3, as DNA: TGTGCCAGCAGCTTGTTTCAGGGTCTCAATGAGCAGTTCTTC. This chain joins TRBV5-6 and TRBJ2-1; maybe TRBD1 (5 bases). V was trimmed by 1 base and J by 6 bases, leaving 11 bases between them. CDR3 length: 14 residues. Germline CDR1 SGHDT, CDR2 YYEEEE.

The rearrangement uses TRBV4-1 and TRBJ2-7; D tentatively fits TRBD1 or TRBD2 (5 bases each). The CDR3 runs to 15 residues. With 3 bases removed from V and 5 bases from J, the gap between germline ends came to 17 bases. Germline loops: CDR1 MGHRA, CDR2 YSYEKL. DNA for the CDR3: TGCGCCAGCAGCCAGGGGGTCCTCCCGATTGACGAGCAGTACTTC. Translating it yields CASSQGVLPIDEQYF.

The chain employs TRBV25-1 and TRBJ1-6; D is perhaps TRBD1 (5 bases). Deletions cut 5 bases from V and 3 bases from J, with 11 bases between. The CDR3 is 15 amino acids. Germline CDR1 MGHDK, CDR2 SYGVNS. CDR3 protein: CASSIGQGYNSPLHF. The DNA for the CDR3 is TGTGCCAGCAGTATCGGGCAGGGCTATAATTCACCCCTCCACTTT. The whole variable domain, filled in from reference TRBV25-1 and TRBJ1-6, reads EADIYQTPRYLVIGTGKKITLECSQTMGHDKMYWYQQDPGMELHLIHYSYGVNSTEKGDLSSESTVSRIRTEHFPLTLESARPSHTSQYLCASSIGQGYNSPLHFGNGTRLTVT.

Here the CDR3 DNA reads TGTGCCAGCAGCGTAGTCCCAGGGGAAGCGGAGCAGTACTTC. Translating it yields CASSVVPGEAEQYF. V is TRBV9 and J is TRBJ2-7, with D tentatively TRBD1 (6 bases). The germline V and J ends were trimmed by 0 bases and 7 bases, with 14 bases remaining between them. The CDR3 is made up of 14 amino acids. Germline CDR1 is SGDLS and CDR2 is YYNGEE.

The gene calls are TRBV7-9 and TRBJ2-5; a possible D gene is TRBD2 (6 bases). The germline V and J ends were trimmed by 3 bases and 0 bases, with 8 bases remaining between them. This CDR3 comprises 14 residues. Germline V lookup: CDR1 SEHNR, CDR2 FQNEAQ (reference sequence). CDR3 DNA: TGTGCCAGCAGCTTCCTAGCGAACCAAGAGACCCAGTACTTC. Translated, it gives CASSFLANQETQYF.

This CDR3 reads CASSPGTFYGYTF. The CDR3 DNA follows: TGTGCCAGCAGCCCTGGGACGTTCTATGGCTACACCTTC. The chain is built from TRBV11-2 and TRBJ1-2; D possibly corresponds to TRBD1 (5 bases). The V gene's germline CDR1 is SGHAT and CDR2 FQNNGV. There are 13 residues in the CDR3. The V end lost 5 bases, the J end lost 4 bases, and 11 bases lay between the germline ends. The full variable domain, in which reference TRBV11-2 and TRBJ1-2 provide the parts outside the CDR3, is EAGVAQSPRYKIIEKRQSVAFWCNPISGHATLYWYQQILGQGPKLLIQFQNNGVVDDSQLPKDRFSAERLKGVDSTLKIQPAKLEDSAVYLCASSPGTFYGYTFGSGTRLTVV.